This TCR beta chain comes out of a study of OX40 agonist ivuxolimab in advanced cancers. On the study more broadly: Past anti-PD-1, anti-PD-L1 or anti-CTLA-4 therapy was accepted, and approximately 40% had received some.

TCRdb keeps only in-frame clones here, not all; method: immunoSEQ multiplex PCR. This sample has 77,000 or so clones, with roughly 85% found just once. The CDR3 has 16 residues. Germline values: CDR1 SGHRS, CDR2 YFSETQ. The ends lost 2 bases at V and 2 bases at J; junction bases unmatched: 6. Findings of the study overall: Part of the nonresponder group also had normalized T-cell clonal expansion that was low. Researchers did not determine the expanded peripheral T cells' antigen specificity.

Regarding this clone: The target antigen is unknown.

The chain combines TRBV5-1 with TRBJ1-3, with 8 nucleotides matching TRBD1. The TCR originated in an adult with an advanced solid tumor such as melanoma, head and neck, liver or kidney cancer. The sequencing used CD4+ or CD8+ T cells sorted from blood, collected in a trial of the OX40 agonist ivuxolimab. As DNA, the CDR3 is TGCGCCAGCAGCTTAAACCCGACAGGGGCTGGAAACACCATATATTTT. Its translation: CASSLNPTGAGNTIYF.